This T cell receptor beta chain is from a study of control samples from healthy donors and cancer patients. The CDR3 spans 15 residues. V shed 4 bases and J shed 0 bases, with 12 bases lying between them. Germline loops: CDR1 SGHRS, CDR2 YFSETQ. This clone appeared a few times. Produced via immunoSEQ multiplex PCR; TCRdb's table is partial and in-frame only. The sample contains 65,000 to 100,000 clones, around 87% of which appear only once. The receptor was derived from a man aged 45-60 years in good health. The chain has TRBV5-1 and TRBJ2-3, with D hard to call. Sequencing was carried out using blood. The CDR3 bases are TGCGCCAGCAGCCCCTCCGGCTCTAGCACAGATACGCAGTATTTT. Amino acids: CASSPSGSSTDTQYF.